This TCR beta chain came from a study of technical replicates of blood from four donors. Clones were read by immunoSEQ multiplex PCR, and TCRdb kept only the in-frame ones, dropping some. Of more than 75,000 clones in the sample, 96% are singletons; the top ten hold more than 0.35%. CDR3 length: 13 amino acids. Germline trimming cut 6 bases from V and 3 bases from J; bases unmatched to any gene: 3. The germline V gene encodes CDR1 SQVTM and CDR2 ANQGSEA. Sequenced input: T cells isolated from PBMCs. The genes are TRBV29-1 and TRBJ1-3, with 9 bases identical to TRBD1. The receptor was isolated from a human donor in good health. CDR3 DNA: TGCAGCGTCGGGACAGGGATTGGAAACACCATATATTTT. This gives the protein CSVGTGIGNTIYF. The full variable domain, with the rest looked up from reference TRBV29-1 and TRBJ1-3, is SAVISQKPSRDICQRGTSLTIQCQVDSQVTMMFWYRQQPGQSLTLIATANQGSEATYESGFVIDKFPISRPNLTFSTLTVSNMSPEDSSIYLCSVGTGIGNTIYFGEGSWLTVV.